This T cell receptor (beta chain) is from a study of blood T cell repertoires in COVID-19. The CDR3 has 14 amino acids. The ends lost 4 bases at V and 10 bases at J; junction bases unmatched: 12. The germline gives CDR1 MGHDK, CDR2 SYGVNS. Original methodology: Estimated nucleated cell counts came from reference gene primer amplification. Repertoires were generated with immunoSEQ multiplex PCR, while TCRdb's copy carries only in-frame clones and drops some. V and J calls and clone size follow that table, whereas D and trimming were derived from the DNA. The sample holds about 28,000 clones, 75% to 90% seen once.

The sequencing sample was made of peripheral blood. The chain has TRBV25-1 and TRBJ1-1; TRBD1 matches 7 bases. The origin of this receptor is a man in his fifties or sixties with active COVID-19. The CDR3 DNA is TGTGCCAGCAGTGTCGATGGAAGGGGGCGGGCAGCTTTCTTT. Translation: CASSVDGRGRAAFF.